Listed here are 16 T cell receptor beta chains from one sample, sequenced in a study of blood T cell repertoires in COVID-19. Measured with immunoSEQ multiplex PCR; TCRdb has only the in-frame clones, and not every one. The sample yields 190,000 or so clones, more than 70% seen once. Sequencing was performed on peripheral blood. These receptors all stem from a woman aged 80 or over with active or convalescent COVID-19.

This clone showed up just once. This sequence joins TRBV25-1 and TRBJ2-3, with 7 bases lining up with TRBD1. This CDR3 comprises 15 residues. Germline V gene data show CDR1 as MGHDK and CDR2 as SYGVNS. V was pared by 3 bases and J by 4 bases, with 7 bases of the junction left unmatched. As DNA, the CDR3 is TGTGCCAGCAGTGAGACAGGGTTTTCTTCAGATACGCAGTATTTT. Translating gives CASSETGFSSDTQYF.

The chain carries TRBV3-1 (or the pseudogene TRBV3-2) and TRBJ1-4; possibly TRBD1 for D (6 bases). Trimming cost V 0 bases and J 3 bases, with 11 bases left between them. There are 16 residues in the CDR3. Germline V gene lookup returns CDR1 LGHDT and CDR2 YNNKEL (reference sequence). CDR3 residues: CASSQEAGAANEKLFF. The CDR3 nucleotides read TGTGCCAGCAGCCAAGAAGCGGGGGCGGCTAATGAAAAACTGTTTTTT.

V gene TRBV11-2 combines with J gene TRBJ2-5; D may be TRBD1 (5 bases). The CDR3 extends over 14 amino acids. Trimming took off 4 bases at V and 4 bases at J, with 13 bases between the two ends. In germline, CDR1 is SGHAT, CDR2 FQNNGV. The CDR3 sequence: CASSSRVGPETQYF. The CDR3 nucleotides read TGTGCCAGCAGCTCCAGGGTAGGCCCAGAGACCCAGTACTTC.

This sequence joins TRBV16 and TRBJ1-5; D is unclear. The germline V and J ends were trimmed by 0 bases and 4 bases, with 10 bases remaining between them. The CDR3 runs 15 residues. The germline V gene has CDR1 KGHSY and CDR2 FQNENV. The CDR3 sequence is CASSQSLGSNQPQHF. For the CDR3, the DNA is TGTGCCAGCAGCCAATCTTTGGGGAGTAATCAGCCCCAGCATTTT.

This rearrangement joins TRBV5-4 to TRBJ2-7; 12 positions match TRBD2. The CDR3 extends over 15 amino acids. V was pared by 2 bases and J by 6 bases, with 6 bases of the junction left unmatched. From germline, CDR1 is SGHNT and CDR2 YYREEE (reference sequence). This chain's CDR3 is CASSLLAGGPLEQYF. The CDR3, as DNA: TGTGCCAGCAGCTTACTAGCGGGGGGCCCCCTCGAGCAGTACTTC.

The chain carries TRBV28 and TRBJ2-7, with 9 bases aligning to TRBD1. V was pared by 5 bases and J by 2 bases, with 4 bases of the junction left unmatched. The CDR3 is 14 residues long. CDR1 is MDHEN and CDR2 is SYDVKM in the germline V gene. DNA of the CDR3: TGTGCCAGCAGTCCGGGACAGGGACCCTACGAGCAGTACTTC. It encodes CASSPGQGPYEQYF.

The genes are TRBV6-6 and TRBJ2-5; TRBD2 matches 7 bases. CDR1 and CDR2 (germline): MNHNY, SVGAGI (reference sequence). The CDR3 is 14 residues long. The V and J ends lost 2 bases and 9 bases, in that order; junction bases with no gene match: 9. The CDR3 bases are TGTGCCAGCAGTTACCCCGAGCGGGGTCTGGCCCAGTACTTC. It is translated as CASSYPERGLAQYF.

This rearrangement joins TRBV3-1 (or the pseudogene TRBV3-2) to TRBJ1-3; D is unresolved. The CDR3 sequence is 12 residues long. The germline CDR1 and CDR2 sequences are LGHDT and YNNKEL (reference sequence). V was cut by 2 bases and J by 7 bases, with 6 bases left in between. CDR3 bases: TGTGCCAGCAGCCAAAGCGTCAACACCATATATTTT. Protein sequence: CASSQSVNTIYF.

About this clone itself: The same CDR3 can be traced to other DNA sequences in this sample. The CDR3 DNA follows: TGCGCCAGCAGCCAAGGACAGTCTAATCAGCCCCAGCATTTT. Translated, it gives CASSQGQSNQPQHF. The V gene is TRBV4-1, the J gene TRBJ1-5; D may be TRBD1 (5 bases). V lost 1 base and J 4 bases, leaving 8 bases between the germline ends. CDR1 and CDR2 from the germline V gene are MGHRA and YSYEKL. The CDR3 has 14 amino acids.

The CDR3 loop reads CASSVSPSGQGSNSPLHF. In nucleotides, the CDR3 is TGTGCCAGCAGCGTATCCCCCTCCGGGCAGGGGAGTAATTCACCCCTCCACTTT. This sequence joins TRBV9 and TRBJ1-6, with TRBD1 as a possible D gene (6 bases). V was clipped by 1 base and J by 6 bases, with 20 bases between them. The CDR3 loop spans 18 amino acids. The germline gives CDR1 SGDLS, CDR2 YYNGEE.

This sequence joins TRBV5-6 and TRBJ2-3; 7 bases line up with TRBD2. Germline loops: CDR1 SGHDT, CDR2 YYEEEE. The length of the CDR3 is 13 residues. J was trimmed by 8 bases and V by 6 bases; bases with no gene match: 9. The CDR3 here is CASIRREGSTQYF. For the CDR3, the DNA is TGTGCCAGCATCAGAAGGGAGGGGAGTACGCAGTATTTT.

The chain joins TRBV7-9 to TRBJ2-1; TRBD2 aligns across 7 bases. V trimming: 6 bases; J trimming: 5 bases; junction bases outside the gene matches: 10. In germline, CDR1 is SEHNR, CDR2 FQNEAQ (reference sequence). The CDR3 extends over 15 amino acids. Here the CDR3 reads CASSTSAAHDNEQFF. The CDR3 nucleotides read TGTGCCAGCAGTACTAGCGCGGCCCACGACAATGAGCAGTTCTTC.

This chain connects TRBV28 to TRBJ2-2, with a possible D match to TRBD2 (5 bases). The CDR3 has 15 amino acids. Per the germline V gene, CDR1 is MDHEN and CDR2 is SYDVKM. Trimming removed 4 bases at V and 4 bases at J, with 13 bases between. CDR3 in amino acids: CASSSFSRATGELFF. The CDR3 DNA reads as TGTGCCAGCAGTTCTTTTTCGAGGGCCACCGGGGAGCTGTTTTTT.

V usage is TRBV6-5 and J usage is TRBJ2-7; TRBD2 aligns across 8 bases. V dropped 6 bases and J dropped 7; count of bases not matched to a gene: 11. CDR3 length: 14 residues. From germline, CDR1 is MNHEY and CDR2 SVGAGI. The DNA for the CDR3 is TGTGCCAGCAGGCCACCGGGACTAGGGAGTGAGCAGTACTTC. It yields the protein CASRPPGLGSEQYF.

The V and J genes are TRBV19 and TRBJ1-1; D is unresolved. V was trimmed by 7 bases and J by 0 bases, leaving 18 bases between them. The CDR3 covers 16 residues. Germline V lookup: CDR1 LNHDA, CDR2 SQIVND (reference sequence). The chain's CDR3 is CASKREANSLNTEAFF. CDR3 bases: TGTGCCAGTAAGAGGGAGGCGAATTCTCTGAACACTGAAGCTTTCTTT.

V and J are TRBV2 and TRBJ1-1, with D possibly TRBD1 on 6 matching bases. Between the trimmed V and J ends, which lost 7 bases and 1 base, there was a span of 19 bases. The germline V gene has CDR1 SNHLY and CDR2 FYNNEI. CDR3 length: 16 residues. CDR3 sequence (DNA): TGTGCCAGCACCCGTAGAGCAGGGGCCTCGAACACTGAAGCTTTCTTT. Translated: CASTRRAGASNTEAFF.